Below, 18 T cell receptor beta chains from the same sample are listed, as sequenced in a study of response to subunit inactivated influenza vaccine. TCRdb re-called the RT-PCR reads through MiXCR, storing one row per CDR3 protein. The sample carries about 520,000 distinct CDR3 sequences, approximately 11% recorded once. The sample consisted of PBMCs from blood, taken 40 to 50 days after vaccination. These receptors originate from a middle-aged man who received an inactivated influenza vaccine.

The V and J genes are TRBV11-2 and TRBJ2-2; the match to TRBD1 covers 8 bases. This CDR3 has 18 residues. Germline V gene sequence: CDR1 SGHAT, CDR2 FQNNGV. Trimming removed 2 bases from V and 6 bases from J; junction bases left unmatched: 14. This CDR3 is CASSLLQGALSSPGELFF. The CDR3 DNA follows: TGTGCCAGCAGCTTATTGCAGGGGGCCCTATCCTCACCCGGGGAGCTGTTTTTT.

This clonotype appeared a few times. V gene TRBV13 combines with J gene TRBJ2-7; 11 bases are shared with TRBD1. V dropped 5 bases and J dropped 3; count of bases not matched to a gene: 9. The CDR3 sequence is 16 residues long. The germline V gene encodes CDR1 PRHDT and CDR2 FYEKMQ (reference sequence). This chain's CDR3 is CASSLPGQGAFYEQYF. The CDR3 DNA follows: TGTGCCAGCAGCCTCCCAGGACAGGGGGCTTTCTACGAGCAGTACTTC. The full variable domain, rest sourced from reference TRBV13 and TRBJ2-7, is AAGVIQSPRHLIKEKRETATLKCYPIPRHDTVYWYQQGPGQDPQFLISFYEKMQSDKGSIPDRFSAQQFSDYHSELNMSSLELGDSALYFCASSLPGQGAFYEQYFGPGTRLTVT.

This clonotype was found a few times. V usage is TRBV12-3 or TRBV12-4 and J usage is TRBJ1-1; D gene unclear. The CDR3 contains 13 residues. V lost 6 bases and J 7 bases, leaving 15 bases between the germline ends. The CDR3 region is CASSTGPFSEAFF. Here the CDR3 DNA reads TGTGCCAGCAGCACCGGCCCATTTAGTGAAGCTTTCTTT.

This clonotype has a handful of counts. The chain links TRBV7-8 to TRBJ2-5; D gene uncertain. The CDR3 is 12 residues long. Deletions cut 7 bases from V and 3 bases from J, with 9 bases between. Germline lookup yields CDR1 SGHVS and CDR2 FQNEAQ. CDR3 coding DNA: TGTGCCAGCACCCTTGGTAAAGAGACCCAGTACTTC. Its protein product is CASTLGKETQYF.

The chain employs TRBV6-2 or TRBV6-3 and TRBJ1-6, with D possibly TRBD1 on 6 matching bases. The CDR3 is 16 amino acids. Germline V lookup: CDR1 MNHEY, CDR2 SVGEGT. The ends were cut back, 11 bases at V and 8 bases at J, with 25 bases in the middle. CDR3 region: CAAGSRINTGHSPLHF. DNA of the CDR3: TGTGCCGCGGGGTCCAGGATAAATACAGGGCATTCACCCCTCCACTTT.

This clonotype was observed many times. V and J are TRBV5-1 and TRBJ2-1, with 8 bases fitting TRBD2. The CDR3 extends over 19 amino acids. Germline CDR1 SGHRS, CDR2 YFSETQ. The junction had 12 bases not matched to a gene; V was cut back by 1 base and J by 0 bases. The DNA of the CDR3 is TGCGCCAGCAGCTTGTCGGGACTAGTAATACCCGACTCCTACAATGAGCAGTTCTTC. Translated: CASSLSGLVIPDSYNEQFF.

This clonotype was seen a few times. This chain uses TRBV28 with TRBJ2-7; 10 positions agree with TRBD2. After removal of 2 bases from V and 2 bases from J, the junction contained 3 bases not matched to a gene. The CDR3 totals 15 residues. Germline V lookup: CDR1 MDHEN, CDR2 SYDVKM. The CDR3 protein is CASSLLAGEAYEQYF. The CDR3 DNA follows: TGTGCCAGCAGTTTACTAGCGGGAGAAGCCTACGAGCAGTACTTC. Full variable domain (outside the CDR3, taken from reference TRBV28 and TRBJ2-7): DVKVTQSSRYLVKRTGEKVFLECVQDMDHENMFWYRQDPGLGLRLIYFSYDVKMKEKGDIPEGYSVSREKKERFSLILESASTNQTSMYLCASSLLAGEAYEQYFGPGTRLTVT.

This clonotype was seen many times. V and J are TRBV12-3 or TRBV12-4 and TRBJ1-2; D not resolved. V gave up 2 bases and J gave up 5 bases, with 6 bases separating them. The CDR3 extends over 12 amino acids. The CDR3 region is CASSLRSYGYTF. The CDR3 nucleotides read TGTGCCAGCAGTTTACGGTCATATGGCTACACCTTC.

This clonotype turned up a few times. The rearrangement uses TRBV4-2 and TRBJ2-7; 13 bases map to TRBD2. Germline V gene lookup returns CDR1 LGHNA and CDR2 YNFKEQ. The CDR3 contains 16 residues. The V and J ends lost 0 bases and 2 bases, in that order; junction bases with no gene match: 1. The CDR3, as DNA: TGTGCCAGCAGCCAAGAAGGGACTAGCGGGGCCTACGAGCAGTACTTC. This gives the protein CASSQEGTSGAYEQYF.

The V gene is TRBV20-1, the J gene TRBJ2-1, with D tentatively TRBD2 (6 bases). CDR1 and CDR2 from the germline V gene are DFQATT and SNEGSKA (reference sequence). This CDR3 has 13 amino acids. Trimming shortened V by 6 bases and J by 4 bases, and 13 bases separated the two germline ends. The CDR3 sequence: CSAPGTGYNEQFF. The CDR3 DNA follows: TGCAGTGCCCCCGGGACTGGGTACAATGAGCAGTTCTTC.

This chain uses TRBV15 with TRBJ2-4; TRBD2 matches 9 bases. The germline V gene encodes CDR1 LNHNV and CDR2 YYDKDF (reference sequence). Unmatched junction bases numbered 10, after V lost 7 bases and J lost 6 bases. This CDR3 spans 15 amino acids. CDR3 DNA: TGTGCCACCACTTCGAGCGGGGGGTCGGGAAACATTCAGTACTTC. It is translated as CATTSSGGSGNIQYF.

The J gene is TRBJ2-2, the V gene TRBV18; TRBD2 matches at 7 bases. This CDR3 is 16 amino acids long. CDR1 and CDR2 (germline): KGHSH, LQKENI. With V trimmed by 6 bases and J by 2 bases, 9 bases remained unmatched. In DNA form, the CDR3 reads TGTGCCAGCTCGCAGGACCGGGACTATAACACCGGGGAGCTGTTTTTT. It specifies CASSQDRDYNTGELFF.

This clonotype has a handful of counts. The V and J genes are TRBV4-3 and TRBJ1-2, with TRBD1 matching over 11 bases. The ends lost 3 bases at V and 4 bases at J; junction bases unmatched: 10. Germline V gene data show CDR1 as LGHNA and CDR2 as YSLEER. CDR3 length equals 17 residues. CDR3 sequence: CASSHNYGQGAGYGYTF. The CDR3 nucleotides read TGCGCCAGCAGCCACAACTATGGACAGGGGGCAGGCTATGGCTACACCTTC.

This clonotype was detected a few times. The genes are TRBV6-5 and TRBJ2-1; TRBD2 is a possible D gene (5 bases). The V end lost 0 bases, the J end lost 4 bases, and 10 bases lay between the germline ends. The germline gives CDR1 MNHEY, CDR2 SVGAGI. This CDR3 has 15 amino acids. The CDR3 bases are TGTGCCAGCAGTTACTCATCGGGAATTTACAATGAGCAGTTCTTC. Translation gives CASSYSSGIYNEQFF.

This chain links TRBV12-3 or TRBV12-4 with TRBJ1-1; tentative D call: TRBD1 (5 bases). Between the trimmed V and J ends, which lost 3 bases and 5 bases, there was a span of 19 bases. This CDR3 contains 16 residues. The CDR3 DNA sequence: TGTGCCAGCAGTTTGGACGCAGGTCTCGGGGGGACTGAAGCTTTCTTT. It specifies CASSLDAGLGGTEAFF.

This clonotype showed up just a few times. CDR3 protein: CASLEGQFGTEAFF. CDR3 DNA sequence: TGTGCCAGCCTGGAAGGACAGTTCGGTACTGAAGCTTTCTTT. The chain couples TRBV12-3 or TRBV12-4 to TRBJ1-1; TRBD1 might be the D (6 bases). The CDR3 consists of 14 residues. V shed 8 bases and J shed 5 bases, with 18 bases lying between them.

In this sample, this clonotype turned up a few times. This chain joins TRBV7-9 and TRBJ2-5, with 11 nucleotides matching TRBD2. The CDR3 spans 17 residues. The J segment lost 4 bases and the V segment lost 5 bases, leaving 12 bases of the junction unmatched. The V gene's germline CDR1 is SEHNR and CDR2 FQNEAQ (reference sequence). DNA of the CDR3: TGTGCCAGCAGCCCCGAAGCCCGACTAGCGGGGTTAGAGACCCAGTACTTC. This sequence encodes CASSPEARLAGLETQYF.

The chain combines TRBV30 with TRBJ2-2, with D unresolved. The V gene's germline CDR1 is GTSNPN and CDR2 SVGIG (reference sequence). Trimming stripped 0 bases from V and 8 bases from J, with 10 bases between. This CDR3 has 13 residues. This CDR3 is CAWSVGQPGELFF. CDR3 DNA: TGTGCCTGGAGTGTCGGTCAACCGGGGGAGCTGTTTTTT.